This TCR beta chain derives from a study of shared clonotypes between healthy human individuals (dated by TCRdb to 2020 to 2021). Notes on the research overall: A couple of women and a few men aged 18 to 49 years were included in the cohort. For each donor, three plates each were used for CD4 naive and CD4 memory, two plates were used for CD8 naive, and one plate was used for CD8 memory. Blood TCR repertoires of about five healthy adults were deeply sequenced to estimate repertoire size and the extent of clonotype sharing between individuals. Libraries were prepared and TCR repertoires were sequenced by different laboratories using diverse techniques, in order to increase sequencing depth and limit assay-specific biases. Between about 0.94 and 8.9 billion PBMCs per donor were obtained by leukapheresis.

The junction carries 13 bases between V and J, which are trimmed by 4 bases and 2 bases respectively. Based on the germline V gene (reference sequence), the CDR1 and CDR2 sequences are SGHNT and YYREEE. The CDR3, from cysteine to phenylalanine, totals 14 residues. The kept DNA is CDR3 alone, 42 bases in frame from the first base. Using the deep immunoSEQ assay, multiplex PCR amplified TCR CDR3 regions from genomic DNA. Extracted genomic DNA from each cell subset was distributed evenly across all wells of several immunoSEQ 96-well plates, and each plate was treated as a replicate. Each replicate PCR for sorted subsets received approximately 200 ng genomic DNA, equal to some 32,000 T cell genomes. The purified libraries were quantified using a Qubit 3.0 fluorometer, sized with a Bioanalyzer 2100, and then quantified again using the KAPA Library Quantification kit. Every immunoSEQ 96-well plate was sequenced on a separate single-read 150-cycle Illumina NextSeq 550 flow cell. The source study handled its data this way. Because only junctional sequences without quality scores were contained in the immunoSEQ output, filtering matching that applied to full-length reads could not be performed. Sequences were annotated with PyIR, a Python wrapper for IgBLAST v1.9, using IMGT germline references to assign V/J genes and CDR3. Reads with weak V/J assignments (E-value above 1e-6), missing CDR3, stop codons, out-of-frame junctions, or ambiguous translated residues were removed. A V3J clonotype was defined by an identical inferred V gene, J gene, and CDR3 amino acid sequence. Percentage overlap between repertoires was calculated by dividing the number of shared unique clonotypes by the size of the smaller repertoire. RTK rarefaction, the Chao1 estimator, and Recon v2.1 estimates of unobserved clonotypes were used to assess repertoire richness. OLGA was used to compute generation probabilities for all TCRbeta clonotypes that the gDNA method yielded from a few donors. TCRdb holds this immuneACCESS table with in-frame rearrangements only. Some clones are missing; in checked studies, unresolved V genes explain under half, and the rest has no known cause. V, J and clone size reflect that table, while D and trimming were determined from the DNA. This sample comprises around 1,000,000 clones, 70% to 85% of them detected only once. The ten largest account for 0.85% to 1% of the sample.

Only a few counts were recorded for this clone. Its cognate antigen has yet to be identified. There are no base qualities to consult, and no much larger clone falls within one base. General findings and caveats noted by the study authors: Sampling was restricted to blood, and TCR repertoires in tissue are likely to differ from TCR repertoires in blood. Rarefaction of sorted-subset datasets indicated incomplete sequencing despite the large sequencing depth. Estimated clonotype richness was generally larger for naive than for memory subsets. Sharing across several donors was observed for approximately 5% of naive CD4, 3% to 4% of naive CD8, 2% to 2.5% of memory CD4, and around 0.44% of memory CD8 clonotypes. The genetic and exposure-history diversity represented was limited by the small number of donors. Pairwise subsampling indicated that sequencing depth was expected to affect the degree of clonotype sharing among donors. Higher generation probabilities were observed for clonotypes shared by all four sorted-subset donors than for non-shared clonotypes.

The donors were healthy, HIV-negative adults with no recently reported acute infections or vaccinations. Only Caucasian adults living in Nashville, Tennessee, USA were represented among the donors. CD4+ T cells were enriched through magnetic negative selection, after which naive cells were positively selected on CD45RA and the remaining negative fraction served as the memory subset. After blood collection by leukapheresis, PBMCs were isolated using Ficoll-Histopaque density gradient centrifugation and then cryopreserved in the vapor phase of liquid nitrogen. Analytical flow cytometry was used to check the purity and quantity of every magnetically sorted T cell population. Genomic DNA was isolated from each sorted fraction and quantified by UV absorbance on a Nanodrop 2000c.

The sequence was collected from a man younger than 35 in good health. Some clones in this sample may be carry-over from other donors' samples. The rearranged segments are TRBV5-4 and TRBJ2-7; matching of 5 bases hints at TRBD2 as the D gene. Sequencing input: memory CD4+ T cells from PBMCs. The cell subset or site label here, explained by the study, means: CD45RA-negative fraction. The CDR3 reads as follows: CASSAGPIPYEQYF. The DNA reads TGTGCCAGCAGCGCGGGCCCCATCCCCTACGAGCAGTACTTC. The CDR3 plus the reference TRBV5-4 and TRBJ2-7 genes for the other parts give the full variable domain: ETGVTQSPTHLIKTRGQQVTLRCSSQSGHNTVSWYQQALGQGPQFIFQYYREEENGRGNFPPRFSGLQFPNYSSELNVNALELDDSALYLCASSAGPIPYEQYFGPGTRLTVT.